Shown below are 27 T cell receptor beta chains from a single sample sequenced in a study of T cells in Graves' hyperthyroidism and ophthalmopathy. Amplified regions were TCR beta CDR3 sequences from RNA transcripts. The primer set for the first-round RT-PCR of the TCR CDR3 was HTBI. TCRdb passed the multiplex PCR reads through MiXCR, listing each CDR3 protein once. The sample shows around 340,000 distinct CDR3 sequences, 15% to 20% of them seen only once. The material sequenced was blood. All receptors come from a woman between 50 and 59 years old with Graves' hyperthyroidism.

This clonotype occurred many times. J is TRBJ1-1 and V is TRBV6-1, with D unclear. V was shortened by 1 base and J by 7 bases, with 10 bases between the two germline ends. CDR3 size: 13 residues. Per germline, CDR1 MNHNS and CDR2 SASEGT. This CDR3 is CASSEGGGLEAFF. The CDR3 coding sequence is TGTGCCAGCAGTGAAGGTGGTGGCCTTGAAGCTTTCTTT.

This clonotype was recorded a few times. V and J are TRBV19 and TRBJ1-4; D call uncertain. Trimming shortened V by 7 bases and J by 6 bases, and 9 bases separated the two germline ends. The germline gives CDR1 LNHDA, CDR2 SQIVND (reference sequence). This CDR3 contains 12 residues. CDR3 sequence: CASKDQDEKLFF. In DNA, the CDR3 is TGTGCCAGTAAGGACCAAGATGAAAAACTGTTTTTT.

This chain links TRBV13 with TRBJ2-3, with D maybe TRBD2 (7 bases). The CDR3 sequence is 15 residues long. With 4 bases removed from V and 4 bases from J, the gap between germline ends came to 15 bases. The germline CDR1 and CDR2 sequences are PRHDT and FYEKMQ (reference sequence). CDR3 protein: CASSSRGGASDTQYF. The CDR3 coding sequence is TGTGCCAGCAGCTCCCGTGGGGGGGCTTCAGATACGCAGTATTTT.

This clonotype was counted many times. The CDR3 spells CAISDSVRSNTGELFF. CDR3 sequence (DNA): TGTGCCATCAGTGACAGTGTCAGGTCGAACACCGGGGAGCTGTTTTTT. The rearrangement joins TRBV10-3 to TRBJ2-2; D gene uncertain. CDR1 and CDR2 from the germline V gene are ENHRY and SYGVKD. Trimming took off 3 bases at V and 0 bases at J, with 11 bases between the two ends. The CDR3 sequence is 16 residues long.

This clonotype was detected only a few times. The chain has TRBV28 and TRBJ2-1; TRBD2 matches 13 bases. CDR1 and CDR2 (germline): MDHEN, SYDVKM. The CDR3 covers 15 residues. V shed 5 bases and J 7 bases; nucleotides not matched to a gene: 5. CDR3 nucleotide sequence: TGTGCCAGCAGTCCCTGGACTAGCGGGAGTAATGAGCAGTTCTTC. It encodes CASSPWTSGSNEQFF.

This clonotype was counted ten times or more. The chain couples TRBV6-1 to TRBJ1-6; the match to TRBD1 covers 7 bases. J was trimmed by 7 bases and V by 6 bases; bases with no gene match: 6. Germline assignment: CDR1 MNHNS and CDR2 SASEGT. The CDR3 runs 14 residues. CDR3 in amino acids: CASRLGTANSPLHF. The CDR3 DNA follows: TGTGCCAGCAGACTCGGGACAGCAAATTCACCCCTCCACTTT.

This clonotype was recorded at least ten times. This chain links TRBV12-3 or TRBV12-4 with TRBJ2-3, with 13 nucleotides matching TRBD2. V shed 6 bases, J shed 2 bases, and the junction held 5 bases outside the gene matches. The CDR3 runs to 16 residues. CDR3 region: CASRLLAGGPTDTQYF. The CDR3 region has the DNA TGTGCCAGCAGGCTACTAGCGGGGGGGCCCACAGATACGCAGTATTTT.

The CDR3 coding sequence is TGCAGTGCCTCCAGAACCGGGACAAGCAATTCACCCCTCCACTTT. It specifies CSASRTGTSNSPLHF. The V call is TRBV20-1, the J call TRBJ1-6; TRBD1 is a possible D gene (6 bases). The length of the CDR3 is 15 residues. Germline-derived CDR1 and CDR2 are DFQATT and SNEGSKA (reference sequence). Trimming took 6 bases from V and 7 from J, leaving 19 bases between them.

This clonotype was recorded a few times. Compared with germline, one end of the junction differs, possibly owing to a read error. This chain links TRBV27 with TRBJ2-3; perhaps D is TRBD1 or TRBD2 (5 bases each). This CDR3 is built from 17 residues. Germline V lookup: CDR1 MNHEY, CDR2 SMNVEV (reference sequence). The CDR3 spells CAGSSSPPGTYTDTQYF. The CDR3 nucleotides are TGTGCCGGCAGTAGCTCCCCCCCCGGGACCTACACAGATACGCAGTATTTT.

This clonotype has ten or more counts. The chain employs TRBV6-1 and TRBJ2-5, with 7 nucleotides matching TRBD2. Germline CDR1 is MNHNS and CDR2 is SASEGT. J was trimmed by 5 bases and V by 8 bases; bases with no gene match: 17. CDR3 length equals 16 residues. CDR3 in amino acids: CASGTVELAWRETQYF. CDR3 nucleotide sequence: TGTGCCAGCGGTACAGTAGAACTAGCGTGGAGGGAGACCCAGTACTTC.

This chain connects TRBV2 to TRBJ2-1; tentatively, D is TRBD2 (6 bases). Germline-derived CDR1 and CDR2 are SNHLY and FYNNEI. The CDR3 has 16 amino acids. V gave up 6 bases and J gave up 0 bases, with 15 bases separating them. The CDR3 here is CASRDGGSGSYNEQFF. CDR3 sequence (DNA): TGTGCCAGCAGGGATGGAGGGTCCGGCTCCTACAATGAGCAGTTCTTC.

The table lists this clonotype with a few counts. J is TRBJ1-5 and V is TRBV20-1, with 9 bases matching TRBD1. In germline, CDR1 is DFQATT, CDR2 SNEGSKA (reference sequence). Trimming cost V 5 bases and J 7 bases; bases outside gene matches: 15. CDR3 length equals 16 residues. The chain's CDR3 is CSAVTTGGPRRQPQHF. The CDR3 DNA follows: TGCAGTGCTGTAACTACAGGGGGCCCACGGAGACAGCCCCAGCATTTT.

This clonotype was observed at least ten times. V usage is TRBV2 and J usage is TRBJ2-3, with D unclear. V shed 6 bases and J shed 2 bases, with 9 bases lying between them. Per germline, CDR1 SNHLY and CDR2 FYNNEI. This CDR3 is built from 13 residues. The CDR3, as DNA: TGTGCCAGCAGGGCCCTGGTCACAGATACGCAGTATTTT. This codes for CASRALVTDTQYF.

This clonotype was detected only a few times. DNA of the CDR3: TGTGCCAGCAGCCTCACTCGTAATATGAACACTGAAGCTTTCTTT. Protein product: CASSLTRNMNTEAFF. This rearrangement joins TRBV28 to TRBJ1-1; no firm D call. Germline-derived CDR1 and CDR2 are MDHEN and SYDVKM. This CDR3 contains 15 residues. The V end was cut by 6 bases, the J end by 0 bases, with 14 bases between.

V gene TRBV6-1 combines with J gene TRBJ1-5, with TRBD1 as a possible D gene (5 bases). CDR1 and CDR2 from the germline V gene are MNHNS and SASEGT. Between the trimmed V and J ends, which lost 11 bases and 4 bases, there was a span of 15 bases. The CDR3 consists of 13 residues. The CDR3 nucleotides read TGTGCCGCAGACCGGGACGGAAATCAGCCCCAGCATTTT. This translates into CAADRDGNQPQHF.

A few counts support this clonotype. This sequence joins TRBV18 and TRBJ1-5, with D unresolved. The CDR3 loop spans 15 amino acids. Germline CDR1 reads KGHSH; CDR2 reads LQKENI. V was pared by 5 bases and J by 9 bases, with 20 bases between. DNA of the CDR3: TGTGCCAGCTCAAGGGTTTCGGCGGGCGAGTCGCCCCAGCATTTT. Its protein product is CASSRVSAGESPQHF.

This clonotype occurred many times. The genes are TRBV13 and TRBJ1-1; TRBD1 is a possible D gene (5 bases). V gave up 6 bases and J gave up 0 bases, with 8 bases separating them. This CDR3 is 13 amino acids long. CDR1 PRHDT and CDR2 FYEKMQ come from the germline V gene (reference sequence). The CDR3 DNA reads as TGTGCCAGCAGAATGACAGTGAACACTGAAGCTTTCTTT. Translating it yields CASRMTVNTEAFF.

This clonotype has ten or more counts. The V and J genes are TRBV7-9 and TRBJ2-3, with D maybe TRBD1 (6 bases). CDR1 is SEHNR and CDR2 is FQNEAQ in the germline V gene (reference sequence). V was pared by 6 bases and J by 2 bases, with 12 bases between. The CDR3 spans 14 residues. The CDR3 here is CASRPGQPTDTQYF. The CDR3 bases are TGTGCCAGCAGACCCGGACAGCCCACAGATACGCAGTATTTT.

Only a few counts were recorded for this clonotype. The rearrangement uses TRBV20-1 and TRBJ2-3; TRBD2 agrees at 11 bases. The CDR3 loop spans 15 amino acids. Trimming removed 5 bases from V and 2 bases from J; junction bases left unmatched: 6. Per germline, CDR1 DFQATT and CDR2 SNEGSKA (reference sequence). The CDR3 nucleotides are TGCAGTGCTCCCCCTAGCGGGAGGATCACAGATACGCAGTATTTT. Its protein product is CSAPPSGRITDTQYF.

The chain combines TRBV6-2 or TRBV6-3 with TRBJ2-7, with D unclear. V was shortened by 7 bases and J by 0 bases, with 4 bases between the two germline ends. CDR1 and CDR2 (germline): MNHEY, SVGEGT. CDR3 length: 11 amino acids. In DNA form, the CDR3 reads TGTGCCAGCAATTCCTCCTACGAGCAGTACGTC. This translates into CASNSSYEQYV.

This rearrangement joins TRBV6-4 to TRBJ2-1; 10 bases line up with TRBD2. CDR1 MRHNA and CDR2 SNTAGT come from the germline V gene. J was trimmed by 7 bases and V by 3 bases; bases with no gene match: 6. The CDR3 loop spans 15 amino acids. The CDR3 coding sequence is TGTGCCAGCAGTGAGGAAGCGGGGGGGTCAAATGAGCAGTTCTTC. Its protein is CASSEEAGGSNEQFF.

This clonotype was recorded many times. The rearrangement links TRBV30 to TRBJ2-5; D remains ambiguous. The CDR3 spans 14 residues. Between the trimmed V and J ends, which lost 0 bases and 2 bases, there was a span of 10 bases. Germline-derived CDR1 and CDR2 are GTSNPN and SVGIG (reference sequence). The CDR3 region is CAWSVAGSQETQYF. The CDR3 DNA sequence: TGTGCCTGGAGTGTAGCCGGGTCACAAGAGACCCAGTACTTC. The full variable domain, with the rest looked up from reference TRBV30 and TRBJ2-5, is SQTIHQWPATLVQPVGSPLSLECTVEGTSNPNLYWYRQAAGRGLQLLFYSVGIGQISSEVPQNLSASRPQDRQFILSSKKLLLSDSGFYLCAWSVAGSQETQYFGPGTRLLVL.

Turning to this clonotype: The conserved final phenylalanine or tryptophan is absent from the CDR3, which likely points to a read error. The V and J genes are TRBV29-1 and TRBJ2-5; 10 bases match TRBD2. The CDR3 spans 15 residues. V trimming: 5 bases; J trimming: 4 bases; junction bases outside the gene matches: 10. Germline values: CDR1 SQVTM, CDR2 ANQGSEA. CDR3: CSVILAGLAVETQYL. The CDR3 DNA follows: TGCAGCGTTATACTAGCGGGACTTGCGGTAGAGACCCAGTACCTC.

This clonotype was observed a handful of times. The chain recombines TRBV7-8 with TRBJ2-1; the match to TRBD2 covers 9 bases. CDR1 and CDR2 from the germline V gene are SGHVS and FQNEAQ. J gave up 3 bases and V 5 bases, and 5 bases lay outside the gene matches. This CDR3 region has 15 residues. The CDR3 DNA follows: TGTGCCAGCAGCACGACTAGCGGCCGCTACAATGAGCAGTTCTTC. Protein: CASSTTSGRYNEQFF. The full variable domain, its missing parts supplied by reference TRBV7-8 and TRBJ2-1, is GAGVSQSPRYKVAKRGQDVALRCDPISGHVSLFWYQQALGQGPEFLTYFQNEAQLDKSGLPSDRFFAERPEGSVSTLKIQRTQQEDSAVYLCASSTTSGRYNEQFFGPGTRLTVL.

The CDR3 DNA sequence: TGCAGTGCTAGTCGAAACAGTCCGCAGGAGTCCCAGTACTTC. Translated: CSASRNSPQESQYF. This chain links TRBV20-1 with TRBJ2-5; D gene unclear. Trimming removed 3 bases at V and 9 bases at J, with 20 bases between. Germline loops: CDR1 DFQATT, CDR2 SNEGSKA (reference sequence). The CDR3 is 14 residues long.

As for this clonotype: This may be a read error: a much more frequent sequence differs by one nucleotide. V is TRBV20-1 and J is TRBJ2-1; 8 nucleotides match TRBD1. The germline V gene encodes CDR1 DFQATT and CDR2 SNEGSKA (reference sequence). The CDR3 totals 13 residues. The CDR3 here is CSALQGEYNERFF. Here the CDR3 DNA reads TGCAGTGCCTTACAGGGGGAATACAATGAGCGGTTCTTC.

This clonotype was observed a handful of times. V gene TRBV6-2 or TRBV6-3 combines with J gene TRBJ2-5, with TRBD2 matching over 10 bases. This CDR3 has 17 amino acids. CDR1 MNHEY and CDR2 SVGEGT come from the germline V gene. With V trimmed by 0 bases and J by 2 bases, 6 bases remained unmatched. CDR3 region: CASSYSLAGVWQETQYF. The CDR3 nucleotides read TGTGCCAGCAGTTACTCCCTAGCGGGGGTTTGGCAAGAGACCCAGTACTTC.